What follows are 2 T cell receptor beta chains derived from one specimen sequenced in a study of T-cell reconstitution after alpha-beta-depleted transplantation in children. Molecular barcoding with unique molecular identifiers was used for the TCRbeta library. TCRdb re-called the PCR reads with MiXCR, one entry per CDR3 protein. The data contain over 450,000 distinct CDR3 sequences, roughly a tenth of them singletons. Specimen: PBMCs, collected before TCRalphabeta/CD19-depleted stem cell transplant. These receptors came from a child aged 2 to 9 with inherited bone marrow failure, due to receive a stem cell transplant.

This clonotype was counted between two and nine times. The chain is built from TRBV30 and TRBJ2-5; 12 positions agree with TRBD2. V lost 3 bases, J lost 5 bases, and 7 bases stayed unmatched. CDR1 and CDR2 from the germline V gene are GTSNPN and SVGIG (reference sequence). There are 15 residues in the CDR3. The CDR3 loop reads CAWSRLAGVGETQYF. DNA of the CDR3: TGTGCCTGGAGCCGACTAGCGGGAGTGGGGGAGACCCAGTACTTC.

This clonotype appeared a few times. CDR3 bases: TGTGCCAGCAGCCCGGGCAGTTTTAGGTCTCAGTGGGAGCTGTTTTTT. Translation: CASSPGSFRSQWELFF. This chain joins TRBV7-2 and TRBJ2-2; D call uncertain. The CDR3 consists of 16 residues. Between the trimmed V and J ends, which lost 5 bases and 9 bases, there was a span of 22 bases. Germline V gene lookup returns CDR1 SGHTA and CDR2 FQGNSA.